These T cell receptor beta chains were read from a single sample in a study of response to subunit inactivated influenza vaccine. TCRdb reprocessed the RT-PCR reads via MiXCR and lists one record per CDR3 protein. The sample comprises 500,000 to 550,000 distinct CDR3 sequences, roughly 7.6% of which are singletons, and around 12% rests with the top ten. The material was PBMCs from blood, obtained 23 to 25 months after vaccination. These receptors all come from a man between 45 and 75 years old who received an inactivated influenza vaccine. Both conserved end residues are part of each CDR3. Each record gives: D gene, clone size, V gene, J gene, CDR3 protein, CDR3 DNA. A D gene is named only where the DNA matches it firmly. Where a row states a size, it is once, few, many or the class of an expanded clone; other rows omit it.

NA	many	TRBV27	TRBJ1-2	CASSFTVLGGYTF	TGTGCCAGCAGTTTCACGGTTTTGGGTGGCTACACCTTC
TRBD2	few	TRBV12-5	TRBJ2-5	CASGLRTSGEIGETQYF	TGTGCTAGTGGTTTGAGAACTAGCGGGGAGATAGGAGAGACCCAGTACTTC
TRBD2	NA	TRBV20-1	TRBJ2-3	CSASGGLGEITGLGGDTQYF	TGCAGTGCTAGTGGGGGGCTTGGGGAAATCACGGGACTAGGAGGAGATACGCAGTATTTT
NA	NA	TRBV5-1	TRBJ2-1	CASSLDIATRDEQFF	TGCGCCAGCAGCTTGGATATTGCGACTAGGGATGAGCAGTTCTTC
NA	many	TRBV7-8	TRBJ1-1	CASSLSLSGWWNTEAFF	TGTGCCAGCAGCTTAAGTCTTAGCGGTTGGTGGAACACTGAAGCTTTCTTT
TRBD1	NA	TRBV5-1	TRBJ2-1	CASSPTGVLGNEQFF	TGCGCCAGCAGCCCGACAGGGGTATTGGGCAATGAGCAGTTCTTC
NA	NA	TRBV9	TRBJ2-5	CASSVAGDVGRETQYF	TGTGCCAGCAGCGTAGCTGGGGATGTGGGGCGAGAGACCCAGTACTTC
TRBD2	few	TRBV12-3/TRBV12-4	TRBJ2-1	CASRSGTTLIYEQFF	TGTGCCAGCAGATCCGGGACTACCTTAATTTATGAGCAGTTCTTC
TRBD1	many	TRBV7-9	TRBJ2-5	CASSPDWGTGQETQYF	TGTGCCAGCAGCCCCGATTGGGGGACAGGACAAGAGACCCAGTACTTC
TRBD1	many	TRBV20-1	TRBJ1-5	CSAGTVNQPQHF	TGCAGTGCCGGGACAGTCAATCAGCCCCAGCATTTT
TRBD2	NA	TRBV6-2/TRBV6-3	TRBJ2-1	CASSYPTSGGTNEQFF	TGTGCCAGCAGTTATCCGACTAGCGGGGGGACCAATGAGCAGTTCTTC
NA	few	TRBV7-2	TRBJ2-2	CASSLGSGRDFSGELFF	TGTGCCAGCAGCTTAGGATCAGGCAGGGACTTTTCCGGGGAGCTGTTTTTT
NA	few	TRBV11-2	TRBJ2-1	CASSPQGPRPYNEQFF	TGTGCCAGCAGCCCGCAGGGGCCGCGGCCCTACAATGAGCAGTTCTTC
NA	few	TRBV3-1	TRBJ2-5	CASSQMTAETQYF	TGTGCCAGCAGCCAAATGACGGCGGAGACCCAGTACTTC
TRBD1	many	TRBV4-1	TRBJ2-7	CASSQKGDSSYEQYF	TGCGCCAGCAGCCAAAAAGGGGACAGCTCCTACGAGCAGTACTTC
TRBD2	many	TRBV12-3/TRBV12-4	TRBJ2-1	CASSFETGTSGSRRYNEQFF	TGTGCCAGCAGTTTTGAGACCGGGACTAGCGGGTCAAGACGCTACAATGAGCAGTTCTTC
NA	few	TRBV24-1	TRBJ2-7	CATPVRPYEQYF	TGTGCCACCCCGGTTCGTCCCTACGAGCAGTACTTC
NA	NA	TRBV4-3	TRBJ2-7	CASSQDSVYRYEQYF	TGCGCCAGCAGCCAAGATTCAGTCTATCGATACGAGCAGTACTTC
NA	NA	TRBV6-1	TRBJ2-2	CASSTPMGRTGELFF	TGTGCCAGCAGTACCCCCATGGGCAGGACCGGGGAGCTGTTTTTT
TRBD2	NA	TRBV3-1	TRBJ2-2	CACSQGPLAGTTGGELFF	TGTGCCTGCAGCCAAGGCCCGCTAGCGGGGACTACTGGCGGGGAGCTGTTTTTT
TRBD1	many	TRBV5-1	TRBJ2-7	CASSPRQGTSYEQYF	TGCGCCAGCAGCCCACGACAGGGGACCTCCTACGAGCAGTACTTC
NA	many	TRBV9	TRBJ1-1	CASSVGKNTEAFF	TGTGCCAGCAGCGTAGGCAAGAACACTGAAGCTTTCTTT
NA	few	TRBV28	TRBJ2-5	CASSPLQGTETQYF	TGTGCCAGCAGTCCCCTCCAGGGCACTGAGACCCAGTACTTC
NA	NA	TRBV12-3/TRBV12-4	TRBJ2-5	CASSLAGAAPETQYF	TGTGCCAGCAGTTTGGCGGGGGCCGCCCCGGAGACCCAGTACTTC
NA	few	TRBV30	TRBJ2-7	CAWSLATREQYF	TGTGCCTGGAGTTTGGCGACGAGGGAGCAGTACTTC
TRBD2	NA	TRBV12-3/TRBV12-4	TRBJ2-1	CASKPGGGPYNEQFF	TGTGCCAGCAAACCGGGGGGAGGGCCTTACAATGAGCAGTTCTTC
NA	NA	TRBV28	TRBJ1-4	CASSSQLNEKLFF	TGTGCCAGCAGTTCCCAGCTTAATGAAAAACTGTTTTTT
NA	NA	TRBV28	TRBJ2-3	CASSLWTASTDTQYF	TGTGCCAGCAGTTTATGGACAGCTAGCACAGATACGCAGTATTTT
NA	NA	TRBV5-6	TRBJ2-2	CASSLAGLTNTGELFF	TGTGCCAGCAGCTTGGCCGGGCTTACGAACACCGGGGAGCTGTTTTTT
NA	NA	TRBV5-1	TRBJ2-5	CASTEAGETQYF	TGCGCCAGTACGGAAGCCGGGGAGACCCAGTACTTC
NA	many	TRBV11-1	TRBJ2-1	CASGTARGDKSSYNEQFF	TGTGCCAGCGGAACAGCTCGGGGGGACAAATCCTCCTACAATGAGCAGTTCTTC
TRBD1	NA	TRBV19	TRBJ1-1	CASSYRQGANTEAFF	TGTGCCAGTAGTTACCGACAGGGGGCCAACACTGAAGCTTTCTTT
NA	NA	TRBV12-3/TRBV12-4	TRBJ1-2	CASSLWDVVDPTF	TGTGCCAGCAGTTTATGGGACGTCGTAGATCCCACCTTC
NA	NA	TRBV7-6	TRBJ2-3	CASSSRASGTDTQYF	TGTGCCAGCAGCTCTAGGGCGTCAGGCACAGATACGCAGTATTTT
NA	few	TRBV12-3/TRBV12-4	TRBJ2-5	CASSSTGVGTQYF	TGTGCCAGCAGTTCCACCGGGGTTGGGACCCAGTACTTC
NA	NA	TRBV4-2	TRBJ2-5	CASSQDFRGVQETQYF	TGTGCCAGCAGCCAAGATTTTCGGGGTGTCCAAGAGACCCAGTACTTC
TRBD1	many	TRBV6-1	TRBJ2-2	CASIYSRDRVNTGELFF	TGTGCCAGCATCTACAGTCGGGACAGGGTTAACACCGGGGAGCTGTTTTTT
NA	NA	TRBV5-5	TRBJ1-2	CASSLGGPGAYGYTF	TGTGCCAGCAGCTTAGGGGGGCCCGGGGCATATGGCTACACCTTC
TRBD2	NA	TRBV10-3	TRBJ2-3	CAISLAGGSSTDTQYF	TGTGCCATCAGTCTAGCGGGGGGGTCTAGCACAGATACGCAGTATTTT
NA	many	TRBV4-3	TRBJ2-7	CASSQEVQGTGEQYF	TGCGCCAGCAGCCAAGAAGTACAGGGGACTGGAGAGCAGTACTTC
TRBD2	few	TRBV4-3	TRBJ2-7	CASSPSGNSLYEQYF	TGCGCCAGCAGTCCTAGCGGGAATTCTCTCTACGAGCAGTACTTC
NA	few	TRBV7-9	TRBJ1-3	CASQQGSHSGNTIYF	TGTGCCAGCCAACAGGGTTCCCACTCTGGAAACACCATATATTTT
NA	few	TRBV11-1	TRBJ1-1	CASSLVRGKGLRPNTEAFF	TGTGCCAGCAGCTTAGTTAGGGGGAAGGGCCTGCGTCCTAACACTGAAGCTTTCTTT
NA	few	TRBV12-3/TRBV12-4	TRBJ2-1	CASSLQGTPGSNNEQFF	TGTGCCAGCAGTCTCCAAGGGACACCCGGTTCTAACAATGAGCAGTTCTTC
NA	NA	TRBV20-1	TRBJ2-2	CSARDVALNTGELFF	TGCAGTGCTAGAGACGTGGCGCTGAACACCGGGGAGCTGTTTTTT
TRBD1	NA	TRBV6-2/TRBV6-3	TRBJ2-5	CASSGGQDLAQETQYF	TGTGCCAGCAGTGGAGGACAGGACCTCGCCCAAGAGACCCAGTACTTC
TRBD1	NA	TRBV12-3/TRBV12-4	TRBJ2-2	CASSLADRAGELFF	TGTGCCAGCAGTTTAGCGGACAGGGCCGGGGAGCTGTTTTTT
TRBD1	few	TRBV2	TRBJ1-2	CASTGQVYGYTF	TGTGCCAGCACAGGACAGGTTTATGGCTACACCTTC
NA	few	TRBV10-3	TRBJ2-3	CAISLTTDTQYF	TGTGCCATCAGTCTCACCACAGATACGCAGTATTTT